These 18 T cell receptor beta chains share one sample of origin, sequenced in a study of beta chain features in type 1 diabetes. Study-wide findings and caveats: Among patients with Type 1 diabetes, TCRB CDR3s were moderately but significantly shorter in every one of the four CD4+ subsets.

These receptors have no known antigen. What was sequenced were expressed TCRB transcripts, since all of the isolated RNA had been reverse transcribed. Repertoires were generated with immunoSEQ multiplex PCR, while TCRdb's copy carries only in-frame clones and drops some. This sample has some 250,000 clones; 9.5% to 13% occur once, and the top ten carry approximately 0.017%. Sequencing was carried out using naive CD4+ T cells from blood. These receptors were taken from a man aged 30 to 45 with type 1 diabetes.

The table lists this clone with a few counts. This chain links TRBV14 with TRBJ1-1; 7 bases agree with TRBD1. The CDR3 has 16 amino acids. CDR1 and CDR2 from the germline V gene are SGHDN and FVKESK. With V trimmed by 2 bases and J by 1 base, 7 bases remained unmatched. CDR3 sequence: CASSQRQGGSNTEAFF. The CDR3 bases are TGTGCCAGCAGCCAACGGCAGGGGGGATCGAACACTGAAGCTTTCTTT.

This chain joins TRBV9 and TRBJ1-1, with 9 bases identical to TRBD1. V lost 0 bases, J lost 1 base, and 10 bases stayed unmatched. CDR3 length: 18 residues. Germline V lookup: CDR1 SGDLS, CDR2 YYNGEE. Here the CDR3 DNA reads TGTGCCAGCAGCGTAGCTCTAGACAGGGGGGAACCGAACACTGAAGCTTTCTTT. Protein: CASSVALDRGEPNTEAFF.

The rearrangement joins TRBV5-1 to TRBJ2-2; D is undetermined. The V gene lost 0 bases and the J gene lost 1 base, with 4 bases spanning the gap. CDR1 is SGHRS, CDR2 YFSETQ, per germline. The CDR3 extends over 14 amino acids. The CDR3 nucleotides read TGCGCCAGCAGCTTGGTTCAGAACACCGGGGAGCTGTTTTTT. This sequence encodes CASSLVQNTGELFF.

V usage is TRBV30 and J usage is TRBJ2-1; 7 bases fit TRBD1. The trim removed 5 bases at V and 8 bases at J, leaving 6 bases unmatched. Germline lookup yields CDR1 GTSNPN and CDR2 SVGIG (reference sequence). The CDR3 covers 12 residues. CDR3 coding DNA: TGTGCCTGGTCGACAGGGTTCCATGAGCAGTTCTTC. This gives the protein CAWSTGFHEQFF.

The chain employs TRBV7-2 and TRBJ2-7; TRBD2 matches at 10 bases. Germline V gene data show CDR1 as SGHTA and CDR2 as FQGNSA. Losses at the gene ends were 2 bases for V and 6 bases for J; bases not matched to a gene: 7. The CDR3 is made up of 15 amino acids. CDR3 residues: CASSLLAGGNAEQYF. The DNA for the CDR3 is TGTGCCAGCAGCTTATTAGCGGGGGGTAACGCCGAGCAGTACTTC. Based on the CDR3 plus reference TRBV7-2 and TRBJ2-7, the full variable domain is GAGVSQSPSNKVTEKGKDVELRCDPISGHTALYWYRQSLGQGLEFLIYFQGNSAPDKSGLPSDRFSAERTGGSVSTLTIQRTQQEDSAVYLCASSLLAGGNAEQYFGPGTRLTVT.

The chain has TRBV19 and TRBJ1-2; D is unresolved. This CDR3 comprises 13 residues. V was clipped by 5 bases and J by 5 bases, with 12 bases between them. Germline V gene lookup returns CDR1 LNHDA and CDR2 SQIVND (reference sequence). The CDR3 reads CASSPADTYGYTF. CDR3 DNA sequence: TGTGCCAGTAGTCCCGCAGACACGTATGGCTACACCTTC. Supplemented by reference TRBV19 and TRBJ1-2, the full variable domain reads DGGITQSPKYLFRKEGQNVTLSCEQNLNHDAMYWYRQDPGQGLRLIYYSQIVNDFQKGDIAEGYSVSREKKESFPLTVTSAQKNPTAFYLCASSPADTYGYTFGSGTRLTVV.

This chain joins TRBV15 and TRBJ2-7; D is uncertain. The CDR3 runs to 14 residues. From germline, CDR1 is LNHNV and CDR2 YYDKDF (reference sequence). V was cut by 0 bases and J by 3 bases, with 9 bases left in between. The CDR3 DNA sequence: TGTGCCACCAGCAGAGATGTCAGGATCTACGAGCAGTACTTC. Translation gives CATSRDVRIYEQYF.

The chain joins TRBV7-2 to TRBJ2-7; D is unresolved. Deletions cut 1 base from V and 2 bases from J, with 9 bases between. Germline lookup yields CDR1 SGHTA and CDR2 FQGNSA. CDR3 length equals 14 residues. The CDR3 nucleotides read TGTGCCAGCAGCTTAGTTCGGAGAACCTACGAGCAGTACTTC. Encoded protein: CASSLVRRTYEQYF.

This clone was seen more than once but under ten times. V gene TRBV5-4 combines with J gene TRBJ1-1; 8 bases are shared with TRBD1. Per germline, CDR1 SGHNT and CDR2 YYREEE (reference sequence). The CDR3 has 13 residues. With V trimmed by 4 bases and J by 6 bases, 5 bases remained unmatched. Here the CDR3 DNA reads TGTGCCAGCAGCGGAGGACAGGGTGCTGAAGCTTTCTTT. Amino acids: CASSGGQGAEAFF.

The V call is TRBV4-3, the J call TRBJ2-1, with D tentatively TRBD2 (7 bases). Germline V gene sequence: CDR1 LGHNA, CDR2 YSLEER. This CDR3 is 15 amino acids long. V lost 4 bases, J lost 10 bases, and 20 bases lay in between. In DNA form, the CDR3 reads TGCGCCAGCAGCCCCGGAGGGGGGGGCCTAAGGGAGCAGTTCTTC. This gives the protein CASSPGGGGLREQFF.

This clone was counted between two and nine times. The J gene is TRBJ2-3, the V gene TRBV14, with 11 bases lining up with TRBD2. V was clipped by 6 bases and J by 4 bases; unmatched bases: 3. The germline V gene encodes CDR1 SGHDN and CDR2 FVKESK. The CDR3 contains 14 residues. The CDR3 DNA reads TGTGCCAGCAGTAGCGGGGGGGCCTCAGATACGCAGTATTTT. It codes for CASSSGGASDTQYF.

The chain joins TRBV11-3 to TRBJ2-5, with TRBD2 matching 8 bases. This CDR3 contains 15 residues. V lost 3 bases, J lost 2 bases, and 5 bases stayed unmatched. Germline CDR1 is SGHNT and CDR2 is YENEEA. The CDR3 DNA reads as TGTGCCAGCAGCTTTGCGGGGGGACATCAAGAGACCCAGTACTTC. Protein sequence: CASSFAGGHQETQYF.

This clone came up a few times. This chain joins TRBV5-1 and TRBJ2-1; weak D call: TRBD1 (6 bases). The CDR3 has 12 residues. The V gene's germline CDR1 is SGHRS and CDR2 YFSETQ. Trimming removed 4 bases from V and 8 bases from J, with 10 bases in between. CDR3 in DNA: TGCGCCAGCAGCCCACGACAGGATGAGCAGTTCTTC. This gives the protein CASSPRQDEQFF.

This clone was observed a handful of times. V is TRBV10-3 and J is TRBJ2-1, with TRBD2 matching over 7 bases. There are 14 residues in the CDR3. Germline CDR1 ENHRY, CDR2 SYGVKD. The V and J ends lost 2 bases and 3 bases, in that order; junction bases with no gene match: 1. The CDR3 region has the DNA TGTGCCATCAGTGAGACGGGGGGCTACAATGAGCAGTTCTTC. Amino acids: CAISETGGYNEQFF.

The rearrangement uses TRBV5-6 and TRBJ2-1, with 9 bases matching TRBD1. The CDR3 loop spans 14 amino acids. The J segment lost 7 bases and the V segment lost 7 bases, leaving 9 bases of the junction unmatched. Looked up from germline, CDR1 is SGHDT and CDR2 is YYEEEE. DNA of the CDR3: TGTGCCAGCCGTACAGGGGGCGCGGGAAATGAGCAGTTCTTC. Translation: CASRTGGAGNEQFF.

This clone showed up just a few times. V usage is TRBV29-1 and J usage is TRBJ2-2, with 8 nucleotides matching TRBD2. The germline gives CDR1 SQVTM, CDR2 ANQGSEA. CDR3 length equals 14 residues. Trimming removed 3 bases from V and 3 bases from J; junction bases left unmatched: 3. The CDR3 region is CSVESGRDTGELFF. The CDR3 bases are TGCAGCGTTGAGTCCGGGAGGGACACCGGGGAGCTGTTTTTT.

This clone was seen more than once but under ten times. J is TRBJ2-5 and V is TRBV9, with D perhaps TRBD2 (6 bases). Per the germline V gene, CDR1 is SGDLS and CDR2 is YYNGEE. Between the trimmed V and J ends, which lost 2 bases and 2 bases, there was a span of 13 bases. The CDR3 sequence is 15 residues long. DNA for the CDR3: TGTGCCAGCAGCGTCGGCGGGATAGCACAAGAGACCCAGTACTTC. Its protein product is CASSVGGIAQETQYF. Looking up the rest from reference TRBV9 and TRBJ2-5 gives the full variable domain: DSGVTQTPKHLITATGQRVTLRCSPRSGDLSVYWYQQSLDQGLQFLIQYYNGEERAKGNILERFSAQQFPDLHSELNLSSLELGDSALYFCASSVGGIAQETQYFGPGTRLLVL.

This clone occurred a few times. This chain joins TRBV18 and TRBJ1-1, with D possibly matching TRBD1 (6 bases). The CDR3 totals 15 residues. The germline V and J ends were trimmed by 4 bases and 4 bases, with 16 bases remaining between them. Germline V CDR1 and CDR2: KGHSH, LQKENI. The CDR3 DNA follows: TGTGCCAGCTCACTACCGGGGCCCAGGGGCACTGAAGCTTTCTTT. Its protein product is CASSLPGPRGTEAFF.